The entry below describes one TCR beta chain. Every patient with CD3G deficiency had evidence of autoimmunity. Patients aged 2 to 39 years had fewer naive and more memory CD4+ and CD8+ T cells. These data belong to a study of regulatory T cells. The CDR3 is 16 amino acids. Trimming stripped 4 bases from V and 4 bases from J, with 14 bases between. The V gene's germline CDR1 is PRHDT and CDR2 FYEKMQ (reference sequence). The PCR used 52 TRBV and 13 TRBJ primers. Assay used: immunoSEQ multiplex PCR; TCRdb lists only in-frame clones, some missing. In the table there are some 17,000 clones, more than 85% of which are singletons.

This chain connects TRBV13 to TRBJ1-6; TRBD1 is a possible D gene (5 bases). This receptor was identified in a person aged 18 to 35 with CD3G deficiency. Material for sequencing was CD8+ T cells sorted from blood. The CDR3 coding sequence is TGTGCCAGCAGCTCCGCCCGGGGGGTGTATAATTCACCCCTCCACTTT. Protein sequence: CASSSARGVYNSPLHF.